Shown below are 25 T cell receptor beta chains from a single sample sequenced in a study of T cell repertoires and HLA-DP antigens. Assay used: immunoSEQ multiplex PCR; TCRdb lists only in-frame clones, some missing. This table has approximately 90,000 clones, approximately 86% appearing once. Their recognized antigens are unknown. The sequencing input was CD4+ T cells from PBMCs. These receptors came from a man between 50 and 59 years old in good health and CMV-seronegative.

The chain employs TRBV28 and TRBJ2-3; D ambiguous. CDR3 length: 12 amino acids. Deletions cut 6 bases from V and 3 bases from J, with 7 bases between. Germline CDR1 is MDHEN and CDR2 is SYDVKM. DNA of the CDR3: TGTGCCAGCAGGTCCCGGACAGATACGCAGTATTTT. Its translation: CASRSRTDTQYF.

Only one count was recorded for this clone. In DNA, the CDR3 is TGTGCCAGCAGTGAATATAAGTCACTAGCGGGAGGTAGGGATACGCAGTATTTT. It is translated as CASSEYKSLAGGRDTQYF. This chain uses TRBV25-1 with TRBJ2-3; TRBD2 matches 12 bases. The length of the CDR3 is 18 residues. Germline V gene data show CDR1 as MGHDK and CDR2 as SYGVNS. The V gene end was trimmed by 0 bases and the J gene end by 6 bases; junction bases not matched to a gene: 10. Full variable domain (rest looked up from reference TRBV25-1 and TRBJ2-3): EADIYQTPRYLVIGTGKKITLECSQTMGHDKMYWYQQDPGMELHLIHYSYGVNSTEKGDLSSESTVSRIRTEHFPLTLESARPSHTSQYLCASSEYKSLAGGRDTQYFGPGTRLTVL.

The chain employs TRBV4-3 and TRBJ2-7, with D possibly matching TRBD1 (6 bases). CDR1 LGHNA and CDR2 YSLEER come from the germline V gene. The CDR3 contains 15 residues. V lost 1 base and J 3 bases, leaving 13 bases between the germline ends. DNA of the CDR3: TGCGCCAGCAGCCAAGCAACAGGGACCGGCTACGAGCAGTACTTC. This sequence encodes CASSQATGTGYEQYF.

This rearrangement joins TRBV19 to TRBJ2-1, with D unclear. The CDR3 sequence is 16 residues long. Germline CDR1 is LNHDA and CDR2 is SQIVND (reference sequence). Between the trimmed V and J ends, which lost 1 base and 0 bases, there was a span of 10 bases. This chain's CDR3 is CASSIGGTSSYNEQFF. CDR3 DNA sequence: TGTGCCAGTAGTATAGGAGGTACGAGCTCCTACAATGAGCAGTTCTTC.

J is TRBJ1-4 and V is TRBV18; D is perhaps TRBD1 (6 bases). CDR1 is KGHSH, CDR2 LQKENI, per germline. V was pared by 3 bases and J by 5 bases, with 7 bases between. CDR3 size: 13 residues. CDR3 coding DNA: TGTGCCAGCTCACCTGGGACAAATGAAAAACTGTTTTTT. This translates into CASSPGTNEKLFF.

The genes are TRBV7-9 and TRBJ1-2; D not resolved. This CDR3 has 12 amino acids. V was clipped by 3 bases and J by 7 bases, with 9 bases between them. Germline CDR1 and CDR2: SEHNR and FQNEAQ (reference sequence). CDR3 amino acids: CASSFRPGGYTF. The CDR3 nucleotides are TGTGCCAGCAGCTTCCGACCGGGTGGCTACACCTTC.

The chain uses TRBV11-2 and TRBJ2-3; D not certain. The V gene lost 4 bases and the J gene lost 5 bases, with 7 bases spanning the gap. This CDR3 region has 12 residues. Germline V lookup: CDR1 SGHAT, CDR2 FQNNGV. CDR3 in amino acids: CASSSFVDTQYF. The CDR3 DNA follows: TGTGCCAGCAGCTCCTTCGTAGATACGCAGTATTTT.

The V gene is TRBV7-2, the J gene TRBJ1-1; D is undetermined. Germline CDR1 is SGHTA and CDR2 is FQGNSA. Between the trimmed V and J ends, which lost 5 bases and 0 bases, there was a span of 16 bases. The CDR3 length is 16 residues. CDR3: CASSPFRGVMNTEAFF. The CDR3 DNA sequence: TGTGCCAGCAGCCCCTTCCGAGGAGTAATGAACACTGAAGCTTTCTTT.

This rearrangement joins TRBV2 to TRBJ2-1, with D possibly TRBD2 on 5 matching bases. The CDR3 sequence is 14 residues long. V lost 8 bases to trimming and J lost 9 bases, with 20 bases between them. The germline CDR1 and CDR2 sequences are SNHLY and FYNNEI. Here the CDR3 DNA reads TGTGCCAGCCAAGAAGCGGTAGTCAGTGGTGAGCAGTTCTTC. Translating gives CASQEAVVSGEQFF.

The chain employs TRBV9 and TRBJ1-2, with a tentative D call TRBD1 (6 bases). The CDR3 extends over 13 amino acids. V lost 3 bases to trimming and J lost 3 bases, with 9 bases between them. Germline CDR1 is SGDLS and CDR2 is YYNGEE. The CDR3 DNA reads as TGTGCCAGCAGCGACAGGGCGGACTATGGCTACACCTTC. Its translation is CASSDRADYGYTF. The complete variable domain, with remaining parts taken from reference TRBV9 and TRBJ1-2, reads DSGVTQTPKHLITATGQRVTLRCSPRSGDLSVYWYQQSLDQGLQFLIQYYNGEERAKGNILERFSAQQFPDLHSELNLSSLELGDSALYFCASSDRADYGYTFGSGTRLTVV.

In DNA, the CDR3 is TGTGCCAGCAGTTACGGAGGGGCTGAAGCTTTCTTT. Translating gives CASSYGGAEAFF. The chain couples TRBV6-5 to TRBJ1-1; D is possibly TRBD1 (5 bases). This CDR3 region has 12 residues. V lost 2 bases to trimming and J lost 6 bases, with 7 bases between them. Germline V gene data show CDR1 as MNHEY and CDR2 as SVGAGI.

The CDR3 spells CSVTLRAGGLYEQYF. The CDR3 nucleotides read TGCAGCGTCACGCTTAGAGCGGGAGGTTTATACGAGCAGTACTTC. This sequence joins TRBV29-1 and TRBJ2-7; 9 bases line up with TRBD2. V shed 6 bases and J 4 bases; nucleotides not matched to a gene: 13. CDR1 is SQVTM, CDR2 ANQGSEA, per germline. This CDR3 is 15 amino acids long.

The CDR3 bases are TGTGCCAGCAGCTCGGGACAGGTCACCGGGGAGCTGTTTTTT. This codes for CASSSGQVTGELFF. V gene TRBV7-3 combines with J gene TRBJ2-2, with TRBD1 matching 8 bases. Germline V CDR1 and CDR2: SGHTA, FQGTGA. V shed 4 bases, J shed 4 bases, and the junction held 2 bases outside the gene matches. The CDR3 length is 14 residues.

The chain links TRBV7-9 to TRBJ2-5; maybe TRBD2 (7 bases). The CDR3 spans 15 residues. Trimming removed 1 base at V and 1 base at J, with 10 bases between. Germline loops: CDR1 SEHNR, CDR2 FQNEAQ (reference sequence). The CDR3 spells CASSLVGGLQETQYF. As DNA, the CDR3 is TGTGCCAGCAGCTTAGTGGGGGGGCTCCAAGAGACCCAGTACTTC.

CDR3 bases: TGCGCCAGCAGCTTTCAGCGGACCAGCACAGATACGCAGTATTTT. It is translated as CASSFQRTSTDTQYF. This rearrangement joins TRBV5-1 to TRBJ2-3; D might be TRBD2 (5 bases). V shed 2 bases and J shed 0 bases, with 10 bases lying between them. Germline-derived CDR1 and CDR2 are SGHRS and YFSETQ. This CDR3 has 15 residues.

This clone was observed a single time. The rearrangement joins TRBV30 to TRBJ1-2, with unresolved D. Germline V lookup: CDR1 GTSNPN, CDR2 SVGIG (reference sequence). Trimming pared 7 bases from V and 7 bases from J, leaving 13 bases between. This CDR3 contains 11 residues. CDR3 amino acids: CALRTGPGYTF. The CDR3 region has the DNA TGTGCCTTAAGGACCGGACCTGGCTACACCTTC.

The chain recombines TRBV28 with TRBJ2-7, with 8 bases matching TRBD2. This CDR3 contains 12 residues. The trim removed 6 bases at V and 12 bases at J, leaving 10 bases unmatched. Germline CDR1 MDHEN, CDR2 SYDVKM. CDR3 protein: CASSPPWREAYF. The CDR3 DNA reads as TGTGCCAGCAGCCCTCCCTGGCGGGAGGCGTACTTC.

The J gene is TRBJ1-5, the V gene TRBV7-2; 7 nucleotides match TRBD1. Germline trimming cut 5 bases from V and 1 base from J; bases unmatched to any gene: 5. Germline V gene data show CDR1 as SGHTA and CDR2 as FQGNSA. The CDR3 extends over 15 amino acids. The CDR3 DNA sequence: TGTGCCAGCAGCCCACAGGGACAGAGCAATCAGCCCCAGCATTTT. Protein: CASSPQGQSNQPQHF.

This clone was counted once. The chain recombines TRBV7-2 with TRBJ2-3, with 12 nucleotides matching TRBD2. Germline values: CDR1 SGHTA, CDR2 FQGNSA. CDR3 length: 17 amino acids. V lost 2 bases to trimming and J lost 4 bases; unmatched junction nucleotides: 7. The CDR3 spells CASSLLSSGGGSDTQYF. The CDR3 nucleotides are TGTGCCAGCAGCTTACTGTCTAGCGGGGGGGGCTCAGATACGCAGTATTTT.

In this sample, this clone turned up once. The chain carries TRBV15 and TRBJ1-1; TRBD1 might be the D (5 bases). Germline V gene data show CDR1 as LNHNV and CDR2 as YYDKDF (reference sequence). V was cut by 3 bases and J by 9 bases, with 11 bases left in between. This CDR3 is 12 amino acids long. The CDR3 reads CATSRPQGKAFF. The DNA of the CDR3 is TGTGCCACCAGCAGGCCCCAGGGAAAAGCTTTCTTT. Full variable domain (outside the CDR3, taken from reference TRBV15 and TRBJ1-1): DAMVIQNPRYQVTQFGKPVTLSCSQTLNHNVMYWYQQKSSQAPKLLFHYYDKDFNNEADTPDNFQSRRPNTSFCFLDIRSPGLGDTAMYLCATSRPQGKAFFGQGTRLTVV.

CDR3 sequence reads: CASSLGTWGYEQYF. In DNA, the CDR3 is TGTGCCAGCAGTTTAGGAACCTGGGGTTACGAGCAGTACTTC. The chain joins TRBV6-1 to TRBJ2-7; D call uncertain. V was shortened by 5 bases and J by 4 bases, with 15 bases between the two germline ends. The V gene's germline CDR1 is MNHNS and CDR2 SASEGT. CDR3 length: 14 residues.

The J gene is TRBJ2-3, the V gene TRBV9; no reliable D call. Trimming removed 0 bases at V and 1 base at J, with 9 bases between. Per the germline V gene, CDR1 is SGDLS and CDR2 is YYNGEE. The CDR3 totals 15 residues. CDR3 loop: CASSVATAGTDTQYF. Written as DNA, the CDR3 is TGTGCCAGCAGCGTAGCTACTGCTGGCACAGATACGCAGTATTTT.

This rearrangement joins TRBV19 to TRBJ1-1; D is unresolved. Trimming took off 6 bases at V and 0 bases at J, with 5 bases between the two ends. CDR1 is LNHDA, CDR2 SQIVND, per germline (reference sequence). The CDR3 spans 12 residues. The CDR3 bases are TGTGCCAGTAGCCGAGTGAACACTGAAGCTTTCTTT. As protein: CASSRVNTEAFF.

The chain has TRBV7-3 and TRBJ1-5; D is ambiguous. V lost 8 bases and J lost 6, with 14 bases in between. Germline CDR1 is SGHTA and CDR2 is FQGTGA. The CDR3 extends over 13 amino acids. Here the CDR3 reads CASRWQTGQPQHF. For the CDR3, the DNA is TGTGCCAGCCGTTGGCAGACCGGTCAGCCCCAGCATTTT.

V and J are TRBV30 and TRBJ2-7, with TRBD1 as a possible D gene (5 bases). The germline V gene has CDR1 GTSNPN and CDR2 SVGIG (reference sequence). CDR3 length equals 16 residues. V lost 3 bases to trimming and J lost 1 base, with 19 bases between them. CDR3 protein: CAWRLSFGAPSYEQYF. DNA for the CDR3: TGTGCCTGGAGGCTTTCGTTTGGGGCCCCTTCCTACGAGCAGTACTTC. The full variable domain, with the rest looked up from reference TRBV30 and TRBJ2-7, is SQTIHQWPATLVQPVGSPLSLECTVEGTSNPNLYWYRQAAGRGLQLLFYSVGIGQISSEVPQNLSASRPQDRQFILSSKKLLLSDSGFYLCAWRLSFGAPSYEQYFGPGTRLTVT.